These 21 T cell receptor beta chains share one sample of origin, sequenced in a study of T cells in Graves' hyperthyroidism and ophthalmopathy. Amplification of TCR beta CDR3 regions was performed using RNA transcripts as template. Using the HTBI primer set, a first-round RT-PCR was run on the TCR CDR3. TCRdb fed the multiplex PCR reads into MiXCR, producing one record per CDR3 protein. The top ten hold 65% to 80% of the sample, which has about 150,000 distinct CDR3 sequences, approximately 20% seen once. Sequenced material: blood. These receptors originate from a woman between 50 and 59 years old with Graves' hyperthyroidism that later progressed to Graves' ophthalmopathy.

V usage is TRBV19 and J usage is TRBJ2-7, with 8 nucleotides matching TRBD1. J lost 2 bases, V lost 4 bases, and 7 bases had no gene match. This CDR3 has 15 residues. The V gene's germline CDR1 is LNHDA and CDR2 SQIVND (reference sequence). The CDR3 bases are TGTGCCAGTAGTACAAGGACAGGGCTGACCTACGAGCAGTACTTC. This translates into CASSTRTGLTYEQYF.

The rearrangement uses TRBV11-2 and TRBJ2-1, with 9 bases matching TRBD2. The V and J ends lost 2 bases and 5 bases, in that order; junction bases with no gene match: 13. The CDR3 runs to 18 residues. Germline V gene data show CDR1 as SGHAT and CDR2 as FQNNGV. CDR3 in amino acids: CASSLRSMGKRGDNEQFF. CDR3 coding DNA: TGTGCCAGCAGCTTAAGGTCCATGGGAAAGCGGGGGGACAATGAGCAGTTCTTC.

This clonotype turned up a few times. The chain's CDR3 is CASSFPGASEQFF. For the CDR3, the DNA is TGTGCCAGCAGCTTTCCGGGGGCGAGTGAGCAGTTCTTC. The J gene is TRBJ2-1, the V gene TRBV5-4; D possibly matches TRBD1 or TRBD2 (6 bases each). Trimming took 2 bases from V and 9 from J, leaving 12 bases between them. Per germline, CDR1 SGHNT and CDR2 YYREEE (reference sequence). This CDR3 contains 13 residues.

The table lists this clonotype with a few counts. The chain has TRBV4-1 and TRBJ2-2, with D hard to call. The CDR3 consists of 13 residues. CDR1 and CDR2 (germline): MGHRA, YSYEKL. V was trimmed by 6 bases and J by 1 base, leaving 6 bases between them. In DNA, the CDR3 is TGCGCCAGCAGTGCGGTGAACACCGGGGAGCTGTTTTTT. This encodes CASSAVNTGELFF.

This chain links TRBV5-6 with TRBJ2-3; tentative D call: TRBD2 (5 bases). This CDR3 is built from 13 residues. V lost 4 bases and J 6 bases, leaving 12 bases between the germline ends. From germline, CDR1 is SGHDT and CDR2 YYEEEE. The CDR3 coding sequence is TGTGCCAGCAGCAAACTAGTGGCGGATACGCAGTATTTT. As protein: CASSKLVADTQYF.

V and J are TRBV6-2 or TRBV6-3 and TRBJ1-6; D ambiguous. Between the trimmed V and J ends, which lost 5 bases and 10 bases, there was a span of 18 bases. Germline V CDR1 and CDR2: MNHEY, SVGEGT. The CDR3 length is 15 residues. The DNA for the CDR3 is TGTGCCAGCAGTCCGCAACCCCAAGCATACTCACCCCTCCACTTT. The encoded protein is CASSPQPQAYSPLHF.

There are a few counts of this clonotype. Given a much more abundant clone one base away, this may be a read error. The rearrangement links TRBV28 to TRBJ1-1; D is unresolved. CDR1 is MDHEN, CDR2 SYDVKM, per germline. This CDR3 has 13 residues. V was trimmed by 6 bases and J by 7 bases, leaving 15 bases between them. CDR3 nucleotide sequence: TGTGCCAGCAGCCCCCCCGCTTGGGATGAAGCTTTCTTT. It is translated as CASSPPAWDEAFF.

As regards this clonotype: This may come from a read error, since a much larger clone is one base off. The chain has TRBV7-3 and TRBJ2-1, with 7 bases aligning to TRBD1. CDR3 length equals 15 residues. Germline CDR1 SGHTA, CDR2 FQGTGA. This CDR3 is CASSLQGPAYNEQSF. The CDR3 DNA reads TGTGCCAGCAGCCTACAGGGGCCCGCCTACAATGAGCAGTCCTTC. Using reference TRBV7-3 and TRBJ2-1 for the parts outside the CDR3, the full variable domain is GAGVSQTPSNKVTEKGKYVELRCDPISGHTALYWYRQSLGQGPEFLIYFQGTGAADDSGLPNDRFFAVRPEGSVSTLKIQRTERGDSAVYLCASSLQGPAYNEQSFGPGTRLTVL.

This rearrangement joins TRBV19 to TRBJ1-2; D possibly corresponds to TRBD1 (5 bases). Trimming took off 3 bases at V and 4 bases at J, with 12 bases between the two ends. The CDR3 is 14 residues long. CDR1 LNHDA and CDR2 SQIVND come from the germline V gene (reference sequence). The CDR3 DNA is TGTGCCAGTAGTATCCGGACATCGGGCTATGGCTACACCTTC. It encodes CASSIRTSGYGYTF.

The V call is TRBV7-6, the J call TRBJ1-3, with a weak D call TRBD1 (5 bases). Per germline, CDR1 SGHVS and CDR2 FNYEAQ. Trimming cost V 5 bases and J 8 bases, with 22 bases left between them. CDR3 size: 16 residues. CDR3: CASSPTGGNSRDTIYF. CDR3 bases: TGTGCCAGCAGCCCAACGGGGGGGAACAGTAGGGACACCATATATTTT.

This clonotype appeared many times. Relative to the germline gene, one junction end is altered; a read error may explain this. The chain couples TRBV18 to TRBJ1-1; no reliable D call. The germline V gene encodes CDR1 KGHSH and CDR2 LQKENI. This CDR3 is 13 amino acids long. The DNA of the CDR3 is TGTGCCAGCTCCCCACGGGGAGAGGCTGAAGCTTTCTTT. Translating it yields CASSPRGEAEAFF.

V usage is TRBV30 and J usage is TRBJ1-1; D uncertain. From germline, CDR1 is GTSNPN and CDR2 SVGIG (reference sequence). V gave up 1 base and J gave up 4 bases, with 10 bases separating them. This CDR3 has 13 residues. CDR3 loop: CAWSEGSCTEAFF. In nucleotides, the CDR3 is TGTGCCTGGAGTGAAGGCAGTTGCACTGAAGCTTTCTTT.

This clonotype was observed at least ten times. The chain is built from TRBV6-2 or TRBV6-3 and TRBJ1-5; perhaps TRBD1 as D (6 bases). Trimming removed 2 bases from V and 1 base from J, with 12 bases in between. Germline V gives CDR1 MNHEY, CDR2 SVGEGT. This CDR3 spans 16 amino acids. CDR3 sequence (DNA): TGTGCCAGCAGTTACGGTCAGGGGTTAAGCAATCAGCCCCAGCATTTT. Translating gives CASSYGQGLSNQPQHF.

This clonotype was counted ten times or more. The chain is built from TRBV3-1 and TRBJ2-7; D unclear. Germline V gene data show CDR1 as LGHDT and CDR2 as YNNKEL (reference sequence). CDR3 length: 12 residues. V lost 0 bases to trimming and J lost 4 bases, with 4 bases between them. CDR3 residues: CASSQDRYEQYF. Here the CDR3 DNA reads TGTGCCAGCAGCCAAGACAGGTACGAGCAGTACTTC.

The table lists this clonotype with many counts. The V call is TRBV9, the J call TRBJ1-1, with D maybe TRBD1 (6 bases). V was trimmed by 1 base and J by 4 bases, leaving 8 bases between them. In germline, CDR1 is SGDLS, CDR2 YYNGEE. The length of the CDR3 is 13 residues. The CDR3 here is CASSVKGGTEAFF. CDR3 coding DNA: TGTGCCAGCAGCGTAAAGGGGGGCACTGAAGCTTTCTTT. The entire variable domain, with the rest obtained from reference TRBV9 and TRBJ1-1, is as follows: DSGVTQTPKHLITATGQRVTLRCSPRSGDLSVYWYQQSLDQGLQFLIQYYNGEERAKGNILERFSAQQFPDLHSELNLSSLELGDSALYFCASSVKGGTEAFFGQGTRLTVV.

As to this clonotype: Its ends do not fully match the called genes, so a read error is possible. The chain has TRBV2 and TRBJ1-2, with 9 bases fitting TRBD1. Germline lookup yields CDR1 SNHLY and CDR2 FYNNEI. This CDR3 contains 16 residues. The CDR3 is CASSESGTGNADGYTF. DNA of the CDR3: TGCGCCAGCAGTGAATCCGGGACAGGGAATGCGGATGGCTACACCTTC.

This clonotype was counted many times. The V and J genes are TRBV7-9 and TRBJ2-1; 8 positions match TRBD2. Germline V gives CDR1 SEHNR, CDR2 FQNEAQ (reference sequence). Losses at the gene ends were 3 bases for V and 7 bases for J; bases not matched to a gene: 5. This CDR3 has 14 residues. CDR3 DNA: TGTGCCAGCAGCTTCGGCGGGAGGCCTAATGAGCAGTTCTTC. The encoded protein is CASSFGGRPNEQFF.

The rearrangement uses TRBV19 and TRBJ1-5, with 7 bases matching TRBD1. CDR1 and CDR2 (germline): LNHDA, SQIVND (reference sequence). The CDR3 is 15 residues long. The ends lost 5 bases at V and 5 bases at J; junction bases unmatched: 9. The DNA of the CDR3 is TGTGCCAGTAGTGTGACGACAGGGCCCTATCAGCCCCAGCATTTT. It is translated as CASSVTTGPYQPQHF.

This clonotype was observed at least ten times. This chain connects TRBV2 to TRBJ2-5; D gene ambiguous. This CDR3 is built from 13 residues. The germline V gene encodes CDR1 SNHLY and CDR2 FYNNEI. Trimming shortened V by 6 bases and J by 7 bases, and 15 bases separated the two germline ends. CDR3 region: CASRGNIEGTQYF. CDR3 DNA sequence: TGTGCCAGCAGAGGTAATATAGAAGGGACCCAGTACTTC.

This clonotype was found a few times. V gene TRBV10-3 combines with J gene TRBJ2-2, with TRBD2 matching 10 bases. The CDR3 runs to 16 residues. CDR1 is ENHRY, CDR2 SYGVKD, per germline. The junction had 8 bases not matched to a gene; V was cut back by 3 bases and J by 7 bases. The DNA of the CDR3 is TGTGCCATCAGTGAAGGAGCGGGAGGGCCAATCGGGGAGCTGTTTTTT. Its translation: CAISEGAGGPIGELFF.

The rearrangement links TRBV28 to TRBJ2-2, with a weak D call TRBD2 (7 bases). This CDR3 spans 16 amino acids. The ends were cut back, 3 bases at V and 3 bases at J, with 14 bases in the middle. CDR1 MDHEN and CDR2 SYDVKM come from the germline V gene. The CDR3 sequence is CASSFPGGLDTGELFF. CDR3 nucleotides: TGTGCCAGCAGTTTTCCGGGGGGCCTTGACACCGGGGAGCTGTTTTTT.